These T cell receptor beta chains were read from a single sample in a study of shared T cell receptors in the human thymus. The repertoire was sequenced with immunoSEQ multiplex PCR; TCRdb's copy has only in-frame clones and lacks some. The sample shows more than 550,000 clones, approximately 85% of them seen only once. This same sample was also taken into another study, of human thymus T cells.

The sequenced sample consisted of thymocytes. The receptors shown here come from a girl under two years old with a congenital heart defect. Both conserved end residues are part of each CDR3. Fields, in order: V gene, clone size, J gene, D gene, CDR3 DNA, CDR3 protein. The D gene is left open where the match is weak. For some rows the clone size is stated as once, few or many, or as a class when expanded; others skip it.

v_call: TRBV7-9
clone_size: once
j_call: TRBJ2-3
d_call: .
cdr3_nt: TGTGCCAGCAGCTTCCTCACAGATACGCAGTATTTT
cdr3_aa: CASSFLTDTQYF

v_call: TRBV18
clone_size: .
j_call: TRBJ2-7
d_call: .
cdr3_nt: TGTGCCAGCTCACTCCCCCTGAGAGAGCAGTACTTC
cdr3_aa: CASSLPLREQYF

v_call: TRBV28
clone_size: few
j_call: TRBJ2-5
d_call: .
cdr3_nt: TGTGCCAGCAGTCCTATCGACAGTGCCCAAGAGACCCAGTACTTC
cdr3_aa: CASSPIDSAQETQYF

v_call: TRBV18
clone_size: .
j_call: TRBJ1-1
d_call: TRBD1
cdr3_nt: TGTGCCAGCTCACCGAGAAGGGGGCAGGTCGCCACTGAAGCTTTCTTT
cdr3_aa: CASSPRRGQVATEAFF

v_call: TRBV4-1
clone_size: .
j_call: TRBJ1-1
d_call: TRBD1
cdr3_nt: TGCGCCAGCAGCCACCTGGACAGGGTAGCTGAAGCTTTCTTT
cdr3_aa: CASSHLDRVAEAFF

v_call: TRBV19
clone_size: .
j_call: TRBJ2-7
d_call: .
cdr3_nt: TGTGCCAGTAGAAAGGTAAAACAGGGATCCTACGAGCAGTACTTC
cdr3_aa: CASRKVKQGSYEQYF

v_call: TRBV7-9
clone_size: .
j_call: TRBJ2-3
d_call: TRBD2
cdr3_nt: TGTGCCAGCAGCTTAATTCGACGTAGCGGGGGCACAGATACGCAGTATTTT
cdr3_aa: CASSLIRRSGGTDTQYF

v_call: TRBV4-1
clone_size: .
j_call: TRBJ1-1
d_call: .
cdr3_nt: TGCGCCAGCAGCCAAGAACGGGGGTGGGATTCTGAAGCTTTCTTT
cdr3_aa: CASSQERGWDSEAFF

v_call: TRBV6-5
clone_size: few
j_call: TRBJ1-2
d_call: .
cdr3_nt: TGTGCCAGCAGTCGCTGGGAGGGTTCGGGCTCTGGCTACACCTTC
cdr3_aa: CASSRWEGSGSGYTF

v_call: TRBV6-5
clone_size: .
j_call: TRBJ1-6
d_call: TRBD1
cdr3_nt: TGTGCCAGCAGCCGAGGGGGCTTAAGAGGATCACCCCTCCACTTT
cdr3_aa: CASSRGGLRGSPLHF

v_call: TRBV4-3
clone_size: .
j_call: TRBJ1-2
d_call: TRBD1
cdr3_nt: TGCGCCAGCAGCCAAGTGGGGACAGGCTATGGCTACACCTTC
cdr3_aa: CASSQVGTGYGYTF

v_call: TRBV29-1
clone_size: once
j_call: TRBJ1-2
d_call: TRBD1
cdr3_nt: TGCAGCGTTGAAAGGGACAGGGGTGGCTACACCTTC
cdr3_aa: CSVERDRGGYTF

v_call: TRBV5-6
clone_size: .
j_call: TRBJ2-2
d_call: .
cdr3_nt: TGTGCCAGCAGCTTGGTGCAGGCCGGGGAGCTGTTTTTT
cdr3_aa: CASSLVQAGELFF

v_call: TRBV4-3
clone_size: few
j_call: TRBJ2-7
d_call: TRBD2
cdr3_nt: TGCGCCAGCAGCCTGACTAGCGGGGGGGACAACTACGAGCAGTACTTC
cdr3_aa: CASSLTSGGDNYEQYF

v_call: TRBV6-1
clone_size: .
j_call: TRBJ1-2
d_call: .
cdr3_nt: TGTGCCAGCAGGAAGGACAGCTTTTATGGCTACACCTTC
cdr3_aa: CASRKDSFYGYTF

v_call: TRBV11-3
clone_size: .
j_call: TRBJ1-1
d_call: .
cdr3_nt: TGTGCCAGCAGCCGCGGGGTTCTAACTGAAGCTTTCTTT
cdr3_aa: CASSRGVLTEAFF

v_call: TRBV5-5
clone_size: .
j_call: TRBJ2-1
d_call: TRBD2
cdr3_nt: TGTGCCAGCAGCCTGGGCGGGGGGGCCGGCAATGAGCAGTTCTTC
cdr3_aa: CASSLGGGAGNEQFF

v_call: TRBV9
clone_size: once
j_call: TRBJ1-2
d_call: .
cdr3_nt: TGTGCCAGCAGCGTAGCTAAGGATGAGGGGAGGAACTATGGCTACACCTTC
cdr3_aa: CASSVAKDEGRNYGYTF

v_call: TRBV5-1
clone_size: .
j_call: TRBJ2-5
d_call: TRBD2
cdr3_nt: TGCGCCAGCAGCTTGGGGCGGGGGATAGAGACCCAGTACTTC
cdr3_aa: CASSLGRGIETQYF

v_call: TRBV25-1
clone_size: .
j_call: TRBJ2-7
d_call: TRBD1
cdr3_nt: TGTGCCAGCAGCAGGACAGGGGGCCATTACGAGCAGTACTTC
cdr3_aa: CASSRTGGHYEQYF